This T cell receptor beta chain was sequenced in a study of T cell responses to AZD1222 COVID-19 vaccine. Study-wide findings and caveats: The study found Spike-specific TCR breadth and depth rose after two AZD1222 doses. At 160-218 and 743-854, vaccine-associated CD4 TCRs were dominant, and they spanned spike. Donors, mostly white British, included more females; clonal diversity was possibly underestimated.

The CDR3 contains 15 residues. Trimming removed 3 bases from V and 1 base from J, with 10 bases in between. CDR1 SGDLS and CDR2 YYNGEE come from the germline V gene. Sequenced by immunoSEQ multiplex PCR; TCRdb stores in-frame clones only, minus some. The sample has around 99,000 clones; about 85% are singletons. Worth noting for this clone: Its antigen remains unidentified.

The chain employs TRBV9 and TRBJ2-2; D not resolved. This sample comprised peripheral blood, obtained 28 days after the second AZD1222 dose. The clonotype was recovered from an adult who received the AZD1222 COVID-19 vaccine. CDR3 in amino acids: CASSAWQENTGELFF. Here the CDR3 DNA reads TGTGCCAGCAGCGCGTGGCAGGAGAACACCGGGGAGCTGTTTTTT. Filled out from reference TRBV9 and TRBJ2-2, the complete variable domain reads DSGVTQTPKHLITATGQRVTLRCSPRSGDLSVYWYQQSLDQGLQFLIQYYNGEERAKGNILERFSAQQFPDLHSELNLSSLELGDSALYFCASSAWQENTGELFFGEGSRLTVL.